One sample yielded the 18 T cell receptor beta chains listed below, sequenced in a study of blood T cell repertoires in COVID-19. Profiled with immunoSEQ multiplex PCR; TCRdb holds only in-frame clones, not every one. There are about 65,000 clones in the sample; 90% occur only once, and over 1% lies in the top ten. Sequenced: peripheral blood. The receptors derive from a man between 60 and 75 years old with acute or convalescent COVID-19.

Only a few counts were recorded for this clone. This chain uses TRBV7-2 with TRBJ1-5; no definite D call. V gave up 5 bases and J gave up 4 bases, with 9 bases separating them. This CDR3 region has 13 residues. Germline assignment: CDR1 SGHTA and CDR2 FQGNSA. The CDR3 sequence: CASSPDFNQPQHF. The DNA for the CDR3 is TGTGCCAGCAGCCCGGACTTTAATCAGCCCCAGCATTTT.

The J gene is TRBJ1-6, the V gene TRBV5-1; 7 bases agree with TRBD1. CDR3 length equals 14 residues. Losses at the gene ends were 4 bases for V and 6 bases for J; bases not matched to a gene: 4. Germline CDR1 is SGHRS and CDR2 is YFSETQ. In DNA, the CDR3 is TGCGCCAGCAGCACGGGACAGTCTAATTCACCCCTCCACTTT. It yields the protein CASSTGQSNSPLHF.

V usage is TRBV18 and J usage is TRBJ2-1; TRBD2 is a possible D gene (6 bases). The CDR3 spans 11 residues. V was trimmed by 5 bases and J by 8 bases, leaving 7 bases between them. CDR1 is KGHSH and CDR2 is LQKENI in the germline V gene. The CDR3 region has the DNA TGTGCCAGCTCATCGGGGGATGAGCAGTTCTTC. Translating it yields CASSSGDEQFF.

The chain is built from TRBV10-3 and TRBJ1-1, with 11 bases aligning to TRBD1. The CDR3 totals 13 residues. Trimming took 4 bases from V and 5 from J; bases not matched to a gene: 0. CDR1 ENHRY and CDR2 SYGVKD come from the germline V gene. DNA of the CDR3: TGTGCCATCAGTGGGGACAGGGGGACTGAAGCTTTCTTT. This sequence encodes CAISGDRGTEAFF.

The sample holds one count of this clone. The V and J genes are TRBV15 and TRBJ2-7, with unresolved D. CDR1 LNHNV and CDR2 YYDKDF come from the germline V gene (reference sequence). There are 12 residues in the CDR3. V shed 5 bases and J shed 2 bases, with 7 bases lying between them. The DNA of the CDR3 is TGTGCCACCAGCGACGGAGCCTACGAGCAGTACTTC. This sequence encodes CATSDGAYEQYF. The complete variable domain, with remaining parts taken from reference TRBV15 and TRBJ2-7, reads DAMVIQNPRYQVTQFGKPVTLSCSQTLNHNVMYWYQQKSSQAPKLLFHYYDKDFNNEADTPDNFQSRRPNTSFCFLDIRSPGLGDTAMYLCATSDGAYEQYFGPGTRLTVT.

This clone occurred once. The chain joins TRBV10-3 to TRBJ1-2; D unclear. V was trimmed by 1 base and J by 8 bases, leaving 8 bases between them. The CDR3 consists of 12 residues. Looked up from germline, CDR1 is ENHRY and CDR2 is SYGVKD. The CDR3 loop reads CAISEYARGYTF. Written as DNA, the CDR3 is TGTGCCATCAGTGAGTACGCGCGGGGCTACACCTTC.

The chain carries TRBV11-1 and TRBJ2-2; the D gene is possibly TRBD1 (6 bases). CDR3 length equals 15 residues. Per the germline V gene, CDR1 is SGHAT and CDR2 is FQDESV (reference sequence). Trimming left V 3 bases short and J 7 bases short, with 15 bases between. The CDR3 protein is CASSFAGAYGGELFF. The CDR3 nucleotides are TGTGCCAGCAGCTTCGCAGGGGCTTATGGCGGGGAGCTGTTTTTT.

The chain recombines TRBV4-1 with TRBJ2-7; no definite D call. This CDR3 is built from 15 residues. Germline V gene sequence: CDR1 MGHRA, CDR2 YSYEKL. V lost 1 base and J lost 3, with 13 bases in between. The DNA for the CDR3 is TGCGCCAGCAGCCAAGGAATTTTTGGAGACTACGAGCAGTACTTC. The encoded protein is CASSQGIFGDYEQYF.

This clone was observed a single time. The V and J genes are TRBV11-2 and TRBJ2-2; 9 bases are a match to TRBD1. The CDR3 is 14 amino acids. Germline lookup yields CDR1 SGHAT and CDR2 FQNNGV. Losses at the gene ends were 4 bases for V and 4 bases for J; bases not matched to a gene: 1. DNA of the CDR3: TGTGCCAGCAGCTCGACAGGGGGCACCGGGGAGCTGTTTTTT. The encoded protein is CASSSTGGTGELFF.

The chain links TRBV3-1 (or the pseudogene TRBV3-2) to TRBJ1-6; weak D call: TRBD1 (5 bases). The length of the CDR3 is 15 residues. V was clipped by 3 bases and J by 9 bases, with 15 bases between them. CDR1 and CDR2 from the germline V gene are LGHDT and YNNKEL (reference sequence). This CDR3 reads CASSQGPQGFSPLHF. The CDR3 DNA sequence: TGTGCCAGCAGCCAGGGGCCCCAGGGTTTTTCACCCCTCCACTTT.

This clone was counted a few times. This sequence joins TRBV19 and TRBJ1-1, with D possibly TRBD1 on 5 matching bases. The ends were cut back, 6 bases at V and 6 bases at J, with 26 bases in the middle. The CDR3 totals 17 residues. From germline, CDR1 is LNHDA and CDR2 SQIVND (reference sequence). The CDR3, as DNA: TGTGCCAGTAGCACCGGAGGGGCCGGTCCCAAGGAGCCTGAAGCTTTCTTT. This translates into CASSTGGAGPKEPEAFF.

The genes are TRBV21-1 and TRBJ2-7; the table assigns TRBD1, which was not confirmed against the DNA. TRBV21-1 is listed as a pseudogene. The CDR3 is 16 residues long. For the CDR3, the DNA is TGTGCCAGCAGCAAAAGGACAGGGGTTCCCTCGGACGAGCAGTACTTC. Amino acids: CASSKRTGVPSDEQYF.

Notes on this clone: This CDR3 is also generated by other DNA sequences in the sample. The chain links TRBV6-5 to TRBJ1-3, with 9 bases identical to TRBD1. In germline, CDR1 is MNHEY, CDR2 SVGAGI. V lost 2 bases to trimming and J lost 1 base; unmatched junction nucleotides: 0. The CDR3 is 15 amino acids. CDR3 DNA sequence: TGTGCCAGCAGTTACGGGACAGGGTCTGGAAACACCATATATTTT. Translated: CASSYGTGSGNTIYF.

CDR3 loop: CASRATGAGEKLFF. The CDR3 nucleotides are TGTGCCAGCAGAGCGACAGGGGCAGGGGAAAAACTGTTTTTT. The rearrangement uses TRBV27 and TRBJ1-4; 8 bases match TRBD1. Germline V gene data show CDR1 as MNHEY and CDR2 as SMNVEV (reference sequence). This CDR3 is built from 14 residues. The V segment lost 6 bases and the J segment 8 bases; nucleotides outside the gene matches: 8.

V is TRBV29-1 and J is TRBJ2-7, with 7 positions matching TRBD1. The V gene's germline CDR1 is SQVTM and CDR2 ANQGSEA. Losses at the gene ends were 6 bases for V and 5 bases for J; bases not matched to a gene: 16. The CDR3 is 15 amino acids. Written as DNA, the CDR3 is TGCAGCGTCACATACGACTTAGGGGGCTCGGACGAGCAGTACTTC. Its translation is CSVTYDLGGSDEQYF.

The chain carries TRBV27 and TRBJ2-7; 7 bases line up with TRBD1. Germline assignment: CDR1 MNHEY and CDR2 SMNVEV (reference sequence). The CDR3 extends over 14 amino acids. V shed 4 bases and J 4 bases; nucleotides not matched to a gene: 7. This chain's CDR3 is CASSYTGVVYEQYF. DNA for the CDR3: TGTGCCAGCAGTTATACAGGGGTCGTATACGAGCAGTACTTC.

V gene TRBV9 combines with J gene TRBJ2-2; TRBD1 matches at 9 bases. The V and J ends lost 4 bases and 5 bases, in that order; junction bases with no gene match: 6. The CDR3 length is 15 residues. Germline loops: CDR1 SGDLS, CDR2 YYNGEE. The CDR3: CASSSRDRVTGELFF. CDR3 bases: TGTGCCAGCAGCTCCCGGGACAGGGTTACCGGGGAGCTGTTTTTT.

The J gene is TRBJ2-1, the V gene TRBV6-5; 8 nucleotides match TRBD1. J gave up 12 bases and V 10 bases, and 14 bases lay outside the gene matches. Germline V gene data show CDR1 as MNHEY and CDR2 as SVGAGI. The CDR3 covers 13 residues. The CDR3 loop is CATQGAGTERQFF. In DNA form, the CDR3 reads TGTGCCACCCAGGGGGCGGGGACTGAGAGGCAGTTCTTC.